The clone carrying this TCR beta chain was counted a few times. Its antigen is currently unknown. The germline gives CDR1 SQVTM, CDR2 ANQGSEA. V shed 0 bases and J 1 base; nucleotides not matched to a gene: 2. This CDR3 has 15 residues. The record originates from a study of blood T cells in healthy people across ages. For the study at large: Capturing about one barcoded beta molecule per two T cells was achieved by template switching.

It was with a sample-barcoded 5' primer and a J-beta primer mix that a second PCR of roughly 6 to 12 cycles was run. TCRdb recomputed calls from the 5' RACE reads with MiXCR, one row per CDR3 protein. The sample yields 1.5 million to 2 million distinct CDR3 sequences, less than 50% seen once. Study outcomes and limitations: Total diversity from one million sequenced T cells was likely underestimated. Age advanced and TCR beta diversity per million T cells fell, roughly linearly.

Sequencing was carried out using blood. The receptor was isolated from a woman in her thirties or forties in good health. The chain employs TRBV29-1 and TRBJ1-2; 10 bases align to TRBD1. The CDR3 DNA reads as TGCAGCGTTGAAGACCGGGACAGGGGTAACTATGGCTACACCTTC. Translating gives CSVEDRDRGNYGYTF.